This T cell receptor (beta chain) was recorded in a study of a mutant IDH1 vaccine in newly diagnosed glioma. Background on the study: Vaccine dosing followed radiotherapy by 4-6 weeks, or accompanied temozolomide cycles. There were approximately 62% males and roughly 38% females among treated patients, whose mean age was approximately 40 years.

Specified time point: week 5, during vaccination. All doses held 300 ug of mutant IDH1 20-mer peptide, with topical imiquimod. Profiled with immunoSEQ multiplex PCR; TCRdb holds only in-frame clones, not every one. The repertoire holds roughly 39,000 clones, with around 82% as singletons. Deletions cut 2 bases from V and 7 bases from J, with 5 bases between. Germline V gives CDR1 MNHEY, CDR2 SVGAGI. There are 11 residues in the CDR3. Concerning this clone itself: No antigen is known for it.

The material sequenced was PBMCs, taken from a glioma patient whose treatment included an IDH1 peptide vaccine. V and J are TRBV6-5 and TRBJ1-2; no clear D gene. The receptor was derived from a man aged 35 to 55 with glioma. The CDR3 spells CASSYDGGYTF. The CDR3 region has the DNA TGTGCCAGCAGTTACGACGGTGGCTACACCTTC.